Following are 27 T cell receptor beta chains from one sample sequenced in a study of T cells in Graves' hyperthyroidism and ophthalmopathy. Template material for amplifying TCR beta CDR3 regions consisted of RNA transcripts. Initially, a first-round RT-PCR of the TCR CDR3 employed the HTBI primer set. TCRdb redid the calling of the multiplex PCR reads with MiXCR, one entry per CDR3 protein. The sample yields a few hundred thousand distinct CDR3 sequences, more than 15% seen once. The sample comprised blood. The receptor source for this set is a middle-aged woman with Graves' ophthalmopathy.

In its sample, this clonotype was seen a few times. The chain has TRBV29-1 and TRBJ2-1; 8 bases align to TRBD2. Germline-derived CDR1 and CDR2 are SQVTM and ANQGSEA. V shed 1 base and J 3 bases; nucleotides not matched to a gene: 20. This CDR3 region has 20 residues. CDR3: CSVEAPQAHLVAGYYNEQFF. The CDR3 nucleotides read TGCAGCGTTGAAGCCCCCCAGGCACACTTGGTAGCGGGATACTACAATGAGCAGTTCTTC.

The V and J genes are TRBV20-1 and TRBJ2-3, with 14 nucleotides matching TRBD2. The V gene's germline CDR1 is DFQATT and CDR2 SNEGSKA (reference sequence). This CDR3 is 17 amino acids long. Unmatched junction bases numbered 7, after V lost 1 base and J lost 4 bases. CDR3 DNA: TGCAGTGCTAGAGCCCCGGGACTAGCGGGAGTAGCAGATACGCAGTATTTT. Translating it yields CSARAPGLAGVADTQYF.

The CDR3 nucleotides read TGTGCCAGCAGCTACAGACAGGTTAAAAATTCACCCCTCCACTTT. It specifies CASSYRQVKNSPLHF. The chain uses TRBV2 and TRBJ1-6; TRBD1 is a possible D gene (6 bases). Germline V gives CDR1 SNHLY, CDR2 FYNNEI. V gave up 6 bases and J gave up 7 bases, with 16 bases separating them. The CDR3 sequence is 15 residues long.

This clonotype turned up a few times. The J gene is TRBJ2-3, the V gene TRBV6-2 or TRBV6-3; 11 bases map to TRBD2. Unmatched junction bases numbered 4, after V lost 5 bases and J lost 3 bases. Per the germline V gene, CDR1 is MNHEY and CDR2 is SVGEGT. The CDR3 length is 15 residues. CDR3 sequence: CASSVSGGETDTQYF. CDR3 coding DNA: TGTGCCAGCAGTGTTAGCGGGGGGGAGACAGATACGCAGTATTTT.

This clonotype showed up many times. CDR3 loop: CAWGTSLETQYF. CDR3 sequence (DNA): TGTGCCTGGGGGACTAGTTTAGAGACCCAGTACTTC. The rearrangement joins TRBV30 to TRBJ2-5; 8 bases are a match to TRBD2. The germline gives CDR1 GTSNPN, CDR2 SVGIG (reference sequence). V lost 5 bases and J lost 4; bases outside the gene matches: 3. CDR3 size: 12 residues.

In its sample, this clonotype was seen many times. This chain joins TRBV2 and TRBJ2-3; D perhaps matches TRBD2 (6 bases). Looked up from germline, CDR1 is SNHLY and CDR2 is FYNNEI. The CDR3 is 14 amino acids. Trimming removed 4 bases from V and 4 bases from J, with 12 bases in between. The CDR3 region is CASSVNSGADTQYF. CDR3 DNA sequence: TGTGCCAGCAGTGTTAATAGCGGCGCAGATACGCAGTATTTT.

This clonotype was counted a few times. J is TRBJ2-7 and V is TRBV20-1; TRBD2 agrees at 7 bases. CDR3 length: 15 residues. CDR1 is DFQATT and CDR2 is SNEGSKA in the germline V gene (reference sequence). J gave up 0 bases and V 4 bases, and 9 bases lay outside the gene matches. CDR3 bases: TGCAGTGCTACCCGGTCAGCGGGGCTCTCCTACGAGCAGTACTTC. Translated, it gives CSATRSAGLSYEQYF.

This clonotype was detected many times. This chain joins TRBV5-1 and TRBJ1-1; D gene uncertain. This CDR3 comprises 11 residues. Germline V CDR1 and CDR2: SGHRS, YFSETQ. Trimming removed 5 bases from V and 4 bases from J, with 6 bases in between. CDR3 sequence (DNA): TGCGCCAGCAGGGGTACCACTGAAGCTTTCTTT. Protein sequence: CASRGTTEAFF.

This clonotype has only a few counts. This chain uses TRBV28 with TRBJ1-5; no reliable D call. The CDR3 is made up of 15 amino acids. Between the trimmed V and J ends, which lost 6 bases and 1 base, there was a span of 13 bases. CDR1 MDHEN and CDR2 SYDVKM come from the germline V gene. The CDR3: CASSPSVRSNQPQHF. The CDR3 coding sequence is TGTGCCAGCAGCCCCTCGGTCAGGAGCAATCAGCCCCAGCATTTT.

This clonotype was seen repeatedly, ten times or more. This chain uses TRBV10-3 with TRBJ1-5; 9 bases are a match to TRBD1. Per the germline V gene, CDR1 is ENHRY and CDR2 is SYGVKD. There are 15 residues in the CDR3. J lost 7 bases, V lost 0 bases, and 4 bases had no gene match. This CDR3 is CAISESDRGRQPQHF. DNA for the CDR3: TGTGCCATCAGTGAGTCGGACAGGGGAAGGCAGCCCCAGCATTTT.

The V call is TRBV2, the J call TRBJ1-4; no reliable D call. The length of the CDR3 is 14 residues. V was clipped by 3 bases and J by 7 bases, with 12 bases between them. The germline V gene has CDR1 SNHLY and CDR2 FYNNEI. The CDR3 protein is CASSEVPEPEKLFF. CDR3 nucleotides: TGTGCCAGCAGTGAGGTTCCGGAACCTGAAAAACTGTTTTTT.

The chain recombines TRBV19 with TRBJ2-2; D is possibly TRBD1 (5 bases). CDR1 LNHDA and CDR2 SQIVND come from the germline V gene (reference sequence). The V end was cut by 3 bases, the J end by 3 bases, with 11 bases between. The CDR3 sequence is 15 residues long. The DNA of the CDR3 is TGTGCCAGTAGTATGGACAAACCTTACACCGGGGAGCTGTTTTTT. Translation: CASSMDKPYTGELFF.

This clonotype was counted ten times or more. DNA for the CDR3: TGTGCCTGGAGTGTGGAGATACGTGATGAAAAACTGTTTTTT. Protein sequence: CAWSVEIRDEKLFF. The chain is built from TRBV30 and TRBJ1-4; D is unclear. V lost 0 bases and J 6 bases, leaving 11 bases between the germline ends. The CDR3 is 14 residues long. CDR1 is GTSNPN and CDR2 is SVGIG in the germline V gene (reference sequence).

About this clonotype itself: At one of its ends the junction is not consistent with the germline gene, which may arise from a read error. This chain uses TRBV2 with TRBJ2-7, with TRBD2 identical over 12 bases. This CDR3 comprises 13 residues. Germline V gives CDR1 SNHLY, CDR2 FYNNEI. The CDR3 DNA sequence: TGTGCCAGCAGGACTAGCGGGAGCTACGGGCAGTACTTC. This translates into CASRTSGSYGQYF. Drawing the rest from reference TRBV2 and TRBJ2-7, the complete variable domain is EPEVTQTPSHQVTQMGQEVILRCVPISNHLYFYWYRQILGQKVEFLVSFYNNEISEKSEIFDDQFSVERPDGSNFTLKIRSTKLEDSAMYFCASRTSGSYGQYFGPGTRLTVT.

The chain joins TRBV12-3 or TRBV12-4 to TRBJ2-1; 9 positions match TRBD2. Trimming at V came to 6 bases and at J to 4 bases, leaving 7 bases not matched to a gene. The CDR3 totals 15 residues. The CDR3 spells CASSPSSGIYNEQFF. The CDR3 DNA follows: TGTGCCAGCAGCCCCTCTAGCGGGATTTACAATGAGCAGTTCTTC.

This clonotype was observed many times. This chain uses TRBV5-1 with TRBJ2-1; 9 nucleotides align to TRBD2. This CDR3 contains 16 residues. Germline V CDR1 and CDR2: SGHRS, YFSETQ. V trimming: 2 bases; J trimming: 4 bases; junction bases outside the gene matches: 7. CDR3 nucleotide sequence: TGCGCCAGCAGCTTAATGGCGGGAGGGCGGTACAATGAGCAGTTCTTC. Protein sequence: CASSLMAGGRYNEQFF.

The V gene is TRBV2, the J gene TRBJ2-2; weak D call: TRBD1 (6 bases). CDR3 size: 15 residues. The ends were cut back, 6 bases at V and 1 base at J, with 12 bases in the middle. CDR1 is SNHLY and CDR2 is FYNNEI in the germline V gene. The CDR3 is CASSRTALNTGELFF. The CDR3 nucleotides are TGTGCCAGCAGCCGGACAGCGCTGAACACCGGGGAGCTGTTTTTT.

This clonotype came up a few times. This chain connects TRBV5-1 to TRBJ2-7, with D perhaps matching TRBD1 or TRBD2 (6 bases each). Germline values: CDR1 SGHRS, CDR2 YFSETQ. V shed 3 bases and J shed 3 bases, with 16 bases lying between them. This CDR3 comprises 15 residues. The CDR3 is CASSSRGQRVYEQYF. For the CDR3, the DNA is TGCGCCAGCAGCTCCCGGGGGCAGCGAGTCTACGAGCAGTACTTC.

The table lists this clonotype with a few counts. This rearrangement joins TRBV27 to TRBJ1-6; D might be TRBD1 (5 bases). Per the germline V gene, CDR1 is MNHEY and CDR2 is SMNVEV (reference sequence). The CDR3 covers 15 residues. Deletions cut 6 bases from V and 6 bases from J, with 15 bases between. The CDR3 region is CASRGGSPLNSPLHF. The CDR3 DNA sequence: TGTGCCAGCAGGGGGGGGTCTCCCCTTAATTCACCCCTCCACTTT.

In its sample, this clonotype was seen many times. J is TRBJ2-1 and V is TRBV11-2, with 8 bases fitting TRBD2. The J segment lost 4 bases and the V segment lost 0 bases, leaving 2 bases of the junction unmatched. CDR1 is SGHAT and CDR2 is FQNNGV in the germline V gene. CDR3 length: 15 amino acids. CDR3 loop: CASSLDSGTYNEQFF. The CDR3 coding sequence is TGTGCCAGCAGCTTAGATAGCGGGACTTACAATGAGCAGTTCTTC.

In this sample, this clonotype turned up many times. The chain links TRBV20-1 to TRBJ2-3; perhaps TRBD2 as D (5 bases). Germline V CDR1 and CDR2: DFQATT, SNEGSKA (reference sequence). Trimming left V 1 base short and J 1 base short, with 9 bases between. The CDR3 contains 14 residues. DNA for the CDR3: TGCAGTGCTAGAGTTGTGCGGGGCACAGATACGCAGTATTTT. Translation: CSARVVRGTDTQYF.

J is TRBJ2-2 and V is TRBV5-1, with 10 bases lining up with TRBD1. The CDR3 sequence is 17 residues long. Unmatched junction bases numbered 9, after V lost 4 bases and J lost 3 bases. Germline CDR1 reads SGHRS; CDR2 reads YFSETQ. CDR3 residues: CASSATTGTGDTGELFF. The DNA of the CDR3 is TGCGCCAGCAGCGCCACCACCGGGACAGGGGACACCGGGGAGCTGTTTTTT.

This clonotype came up many times. The chain is built from TRBV12-3 or TRBV12-4 and TRBJ1-4, with D possibly TRBD1 on 5 matching bases. V shed 5 bases and J shed 5 bases, with 15 bases lying between them. The CDR3 is 15 residues long. The CDR3 loop reads CASSDISGGNEKLFF. CDR3 DNA sequence: TGTGCCAGCAGTGATATCAGCGGGGGGAATGAAAAACTGTTTTTT.

This clonotype was counted only a few times. A read error may be the cause here, since a much bigger clone is one base away. The conserved closing phenylalanine or tryptophan is absent in this CDR3, likely reflecting a read error. This chain uses TRBV5-1 with TRBJ1-1; D is unresolved. V was clipped by 0 bases and J by 3 bases, with 6 bases between them. Germline values: CDR1 SGHRS, CDR2 YFSETQ. This CDR3 is built from 13 residues. The DNA of the CDR3 is TGCGCCAGCAGCTTGGTCGTCGACACTGAAGCTTTCCTT. Amino acids: CASSLVVDTEAFL.

A few counts support this clonotype. The chain links TRBV13 to TRBJ2-1; the D gene is possibly TRBD2 (6 bases). The CDR3 runs 15 residues. The germline V gene has CDR1 PRHDT and CDR2 FYEKMQ (reference sequence). Trimming stripped 6 bases from V and 2 bases from J, with 14 bases between. The CDR3 is CASSVTSSTYNEQFF. CDR3 DNA sequence: TGTGCCAGCAGTGTCACTAGCTCTACCTACAATGAGCAGTTCTTC.

This clonotype was detected a few times. This may be a read error, as it is one base from a much larger clone. CDR3 loop: CANSPIGTSGASTDTQYF. The DNA for the CDR3 is TGTGCCAACAGCCCTATCGGGACTAGCGGGGCTAGCACAGATACGCAGTATTTT. The gene calls are TRBV7-9 and TRBJ2-3; 13 bases match TRBD2. Germline V gives CDR1 SEHNR, CDR2 FQNEAQ (reference sequence). There are 18 residues in the CDR3.

This clonotype has only a few counts. V usage is TRBV6-1 and J usage is TRBJ2-3; D is possibly TRBD1 or TRBD2 (5 bases each). Germline CDR1 MNHNS, CDR2 SASEGT. V was trimmed by 6 bases and J by 2 bases, leaving 12 bases between them. The CDR3 sequence is 14 residues long. CDR3 nucleotide sequence: TGTGCCAGCAGGGGACCGCGCTTCACAGATACGCAGTATTTT. Residues: CASRGPRFTDTQYF.